This section outlines one T cell receptor (beta chain) sequence together with its context. Antigen unknown. This specimen belongs to a study of T cells after yellow fever vaccination. Study summary: SMART-Seq v4 Ultra Low Input served to prepare low-cell-number fractions. Study conclusions and caveats: The study noted that FACS-sorted repertoires could contain abundant clonotypes contaminating from the bulk population.

V lost 0 bases and J lost 3, with 9 bases in between. Germline V CDR1 and CDR2: DFQATT, SNEGSKA (reference sequence). This CDR3 contains 14 residues. TCRdb processed the 5' RACE reads anew with MiXCR; each CDR3 protein has one entry. The sample shows hundreds of thousands of distinct CDR3 sequences, roughly 14% of them seen only once. The starting material was PBMCs, obtained on the day of the yellow fever booster vaccination. The chain employs TRBV20-1 and TRBJ1-5, with D maybe TRBD1 (5 bases). This TCR came from a man in his thirties or forties who received the YFV17D yellow fever vaccine. The CDR3 region has the DNA TGCAGTGCTAGAGAAACAGGAAACAATCAGCCCCAGCATTTT. Its protein is CSARETGNNQPQHF.